This TCR beta chain was recorded in a study of regulatory T cells in long-lasting Graves disease. General observations from the study: Accuracy may have suffered from the small sample size.

Time point meaning: newly diagnosed GD, antithyroid drugs for less than 3 months. From PBMCs, RNA was extracted and then used to make the TCR library. This clonotype occurred a few times. Its antigen is unknown. Just one base apart from a much larger clone, this may be a read error. With iRepertoire HTBI primers and Arm-PCR of CDR3 regions, TCR beta libraries were built. TCRdb used MiXCR to reprocess the multiplex PCR reads, holding one entry per CDR3 protein. The sample lists roughly 320,000 distinct CDR3 sequences, roughly a sixth seen once, with less than 35% in the top ten. CDR3 size: 16 residues. This sample was shared with a second study, whose subject was T cells in Graves' hyperthyroidism and ophthalmopathy. This second report adds: RT-PCR in the first round (using the HTBI primer set) targeted the TCR CDR3. Most thyroid clonotypes expanded above 0.001 were also detected in blood.

This rearrangement joins TRBV12-3 or TRBV12-4 to TRBJ2-1; 7 bases align to TRBD1. The source was peripheral blood mononuclear cells (PBMCs), collected at new diagnosis, from a patient treated with antithyroid drugs. This receptor was obtained from a man aged 35-49 years with Graves disease. The DNA for the CDR3 is TGTGTCAGCAGTTTAGGCTGGGCAGGGGGAAGGGATGAGCAGTTCTTC. Residues: CVSSLGWAGGRDEQFF.